This entry is about one T cell receptor beta chain. In the authors' workflow: Researchers report that nucleated cell counts were estimated from reference gene primer amplification. Generated by immunoSEQ multiplex PCR, the TCRdb table keeps only in-frame clones and is missing some. V and J calls and clone size are those listed in that table; D and trimming were worked out from the DNA. The table has roughly 60,000 clones, 88% seen once. This entry is derived from a study of blood T cell repertoires in COVID-19. Study in general: The samples span acute and convalescent COVID-19 from the United States, Italy and Spain.

The CDR3 extends over 15 amino acids. V was clipped by 6 bases and J by 5 bases; unmatched bases: 8. In germline, CDR1 is MNHEY, CDR2 SMNVEV (reference sequence). The origin of this receptor is a man aged 50-59 years with active COVID-19. Material for sequencing was peripheral blood. This chain connects TRBV27 to TRBJ2-2; 8 bases are shared with TRBD1. The CDR3 DNA is TGTGCCAGCAGCCGAGGACAGGGCCGAACCGGGGAGCTGTTTTTT. This encodes CASSRGQGRTGELFF.